The entry below describes one TCR beta chain. Its target antigen remains unknown. Base quality data are lacking; no much larger clone is found one base away. This specimen belongs to a study of CD8 T cells in Susac syndrome (dated by TCRdb to the late 2010s). Some background on the complete study: Of the Susac syndrome patients who were sequenced, five or six had clinically active disease and eight or nine were in clinical remission. The study used repertoire sequencing to test whether antigen drove CD8+ T cell activation and differentiation in Susac syndrome. At blood withdrawal, Susac syndrome patients were either therapy-naive, taking corticosteroids (in some cases with IVIg as well), or taking IVIg alone.

RNA was extracted with the RNeasy kit and 0.5 to 1 ug was reverse transcribed using random hexamers. The immunoSEQ multiplex PCR assay, covering 54 Vbeta and 13 Jbeta segments, was used to amplify TCR beta CDR3 regions. PCR amplification bias was corrected using a synthetic template baseline for primer optimization and computational correction. In the authors' own workflow: Reads were annotated to V, D and J genes per IMGT and analyzed with immunoSEQ Analyzer, keeping only productive sequences. Clonality was calculated as one minus the Shannon entropy normalized by log2 of the number of productive unique sequences. For each patient and control, public and private clones were evaluated within the 100 most prevalent clones. Clones were defined as Susac-specific when absent from the healthy and MS cohorts, from approximately 970 published viral clones and from other ImmuneACCESS disease sequences. TCRdb itself trimmed the public reads at Q25 with fastp, ran MiXCR and retained productive beta chains. Each CDR3 protein gets just one entry, which takes the most common genes and DNA from the rows behind it. In this record, the V and J calls reflect TCRdb's handling and not the investigators' own analysis. In this sample the table shows about 150,000 distinct CDR3 sequences, 90% to 95% of which occur a single time. The biggest ten clones account for about 0.16% of the sample.

Broad study findings and their caveats: The TCR sequencing and HLA analysis was acknowledged to have included a relatively small number of individuals. The CD4+ T cell repertoire of patients with Susac syndrome showed no detectable clonal expansion.

Peripheral blood CD8+ and CD4+ T cells from healthy donors, Susac syndrome patients and multiple sclerosis patients were profiled using high-throughput TCR beta sequencing. Recently defined diagnostic criteria for definite or probable disease were met by the Susac syndrome patients. Bulk CD8+ and CD4+ T cells were purified magnetically by negative isolation, whereas CD8+ TEMRA cells were enriched by FACS. Blood was collected in EDTA tubes and processed within 24 hours, with PBMCs isolated through density gradient centrifugation. PBMCs intended for TCR sequencing were cryopreserved in liquid nitrogen and were subsequently thawed in a 37 degrees C water bath. A purity of at least 90% was achieved for sorted or isolated CD4+, CD8+ and CD8+ TEMRA cells. The germline V gene (reference sequence) sets CDR1 to DFQATT and CDR2 to SNEGSKA. V lost 2 bases and J lost 4 bases, and the count of bases not matched to a germline gene is 3. CDR3 length: 14 amino acids, cysteine to phenylalanine. Only the CDR3 DNA stays, 42 bases, in frame from base 1.

This sequence was found in a human donor with Susac syndrome. Source material: CD4+ T cells from PBMCs. Recombination joined TRBV20-1 with TRBJ2-2; TRBD2 agrees with 8 junctional bases. The CDR3 corresponds to CSARRGGITGELFF. The sequenced DNA: TGCAGTGCTAGACGGGGGGGGATCACCGGGGAGCTGTTTTTT.